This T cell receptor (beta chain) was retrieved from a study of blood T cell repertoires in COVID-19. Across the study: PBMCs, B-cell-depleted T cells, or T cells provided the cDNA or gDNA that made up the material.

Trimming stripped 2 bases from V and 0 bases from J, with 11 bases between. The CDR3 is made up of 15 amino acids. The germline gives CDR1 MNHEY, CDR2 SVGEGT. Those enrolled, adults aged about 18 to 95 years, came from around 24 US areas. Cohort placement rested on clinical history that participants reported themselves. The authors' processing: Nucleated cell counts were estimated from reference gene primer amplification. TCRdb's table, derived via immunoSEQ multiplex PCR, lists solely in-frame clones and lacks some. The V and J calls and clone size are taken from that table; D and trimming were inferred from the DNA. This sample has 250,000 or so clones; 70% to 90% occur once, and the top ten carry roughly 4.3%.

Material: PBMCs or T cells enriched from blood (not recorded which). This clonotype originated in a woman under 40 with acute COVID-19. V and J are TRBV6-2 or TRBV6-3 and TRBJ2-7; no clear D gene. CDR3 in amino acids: CASSYPDSSSYEQYF. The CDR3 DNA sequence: TGTGCCAGCAGTTACCCCGACTCCTCCTCCTACGAGCAGTACTTC.